The subject of this entry is one T cell receptor beta chain. This clone's antigen is unknown. Base qualities are not recorded, but no much larger clone differs from it by a single base. A single peripheral blood draw of 95 to 150 mL on average was collected from each donor into heparinised tubes. A BD FACSAria II and a panel including CD45RO, CCR7, CD25, CD127, CD95 and CD27 were used to sort naive, central memory, regulatory and stem cell-like memory CD4+ T cells. All sorted populations exceeded 95% purity. Right away, PBMCs were isolated by Lymphoprep density gradient centrifugation and were stained directly, with no culture step. Samples were stained and sorted in pairs, with one healthy donor and one patient per experiment, so that batch effects were minimized. The entire isolated RNA was reverse transcribed using the High Capacity cDNA Reverse Transcription Kit, and thus expressed TCRB transcripts were sequenced. Deep immunoSEQ sequencing was applied to naive, central memory and regulatory T cell samples, giving an average of roughly 3.5 million total reads per sample. Sorted cells were lysed in RLT buffer and RNA was extracted with DNase-treated RNeasy Micro or Mini kits, depending on cell number. Each cell subset was processed separately to prevent cross-contamination, with patient and healthy donor samples processed together. The immunoSEQ multiplex PCR was used to amplify TCRB sequences from cDNA, yielding 87-bp fragments that span the CDR3 region. Sequencing of the amplicons was performed on the Illumina HiSeq platform. From the authors' description of their analysis: Synthetic template baselines were used to correct PCR bias computationally, reads within Hamming distance 2 were collapsed, and singletons that could not be merged were discarded. By aligning reads against IMGT, V, D and J genes, CDR3 length, and insertions or deletions at six rearrangement sites were assigned. Within each subset, clonotype counts were normalized to sorted cell number, and only after that were true diversity and Gini coefficients computed with the tcR R package. Repertoire sharing was quantified using the overlap coefficient calculated on TCRB nucleotide sequences. Drawn from immuneACCESS, this table holds only the in-frame rearrangements with V and J called that TCRdb kept. Clones are partly lost; checked studies trace under half to an unresolved V gene and leave the rest unexplained. V and J calls and clone size follow that table, whereas D and trimming were derived from the DNA. Across this sample there are about 150,000 clones, with over 8.5% seen only once. Under 2.5% of the sample goes to the ten largest clones.

The record originates from a study of beta chain features in type 1 diabetes (dated by TCRdb to the late 2010s). For context, the study as a whole: Mean age, gender distribution, total cell number and subset yield were not different between patients and healthy donors. The study compared TCRB repertoires of sorted circulating CD4+ T cell subsets between recently diagnosed type 1 diabetes patients and matched healthy donors. Regulatory and stem cell-like memory subsets were isolated from only 8 patients and about eight healthy donors, whereas naive and central memory subsets came from all 28 donors. Across all samples, 107,917,701 sorted cells were examined, and cell number per subset correlated strongly with RNA yield.

Trimming leaves V shorter by 0 bases and J shorter by 3 bases, with the junction holding 2 bases beyond the gene matches. Inclusive of the bounding cysteine and phenylalanine, the CDR3 is 15 residues long. Here the CDR3 DNA is all that survives: 45 bases in frame from base 1. CDR1 SGDLS and CDR2 YYNGEE are derived from the germline V gene. Study-wide findings and limitations: Naive, central memory and regulatory TCRB repertoires appeared to be more similar among patients than among healthy donors. Because cDNA rather than genomic DNA was sequenced, highly expressing activated cells could have been over-represented, although no difference in activation and CD3 levels was found between groups. Fewer insertions and more nucleotide deletions at VDJ recombination sites were observed in patients with type 1 diabetes, implying thymic rearrangement abnormalities. Type 1 diabetes patients showed a moderate but significant shortening of TCRB CDR3 length in all four CD4+ subsets. PCR might favor shorter templates, but patient and control samples were amplified and corrected together, so any skew would affect both groups equally. Because the HLA sub-analyses included only small numbers of individuals, any influence of HLA type on TCRB rearrangement was left unresolved.

The sequence derives from a man aged 18 to 29 in good health. The sequenced sample consisted of central memory CD4+ T cells from blood. In this chain, TRBV9 is recombined with TRBJ2-4; TRBD1 agrees with 8 junctional bases. Read as DNA, the sequence is TGTGCCAGCAGCGTAGGGACAGGGATCAAAAACATTCAGTACTTC. Translated, it reads CASSVGTGIKNIQYF.